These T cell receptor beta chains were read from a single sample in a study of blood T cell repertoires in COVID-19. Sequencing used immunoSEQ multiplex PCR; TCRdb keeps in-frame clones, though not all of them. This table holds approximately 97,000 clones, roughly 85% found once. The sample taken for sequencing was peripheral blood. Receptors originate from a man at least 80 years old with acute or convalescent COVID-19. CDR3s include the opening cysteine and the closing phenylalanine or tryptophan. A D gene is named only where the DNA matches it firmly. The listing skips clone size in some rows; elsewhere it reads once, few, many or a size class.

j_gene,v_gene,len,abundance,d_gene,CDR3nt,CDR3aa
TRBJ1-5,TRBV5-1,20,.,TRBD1,TGCGCCAGCAGCTTGACCCTGAACCGGGACAGGGTATGGAGCAATCAGCCCCAGCATTTT,CASSLTLNRDRVWSNQPQHF
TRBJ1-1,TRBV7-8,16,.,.,TGTGCCAGCAGCTTATGGGTGGTCGGGGGGAACACTGAAGCTTTCTTT,CASSLWVVGGNTEAFF
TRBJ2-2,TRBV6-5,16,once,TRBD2,TGTGCCAGCAGTTACTCGCGGACTAGCGGGAGTGGGGAGCTGTTTTTT,CASSYSRTSGSGELFF
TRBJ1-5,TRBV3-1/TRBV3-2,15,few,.,TGTGCCAGCAGCCAAGGCGAAGCGATCAATCAGCCCCAGCATTTT,CASSQGEAINQPQHF
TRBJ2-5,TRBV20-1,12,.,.,TGCAGTGCTAGTGGGGGAGGAGAGACCCAGTACTTC,CSASGGGETQYF
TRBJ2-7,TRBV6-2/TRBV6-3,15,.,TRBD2,TGTGCCAGCAGCAAATCGACTAGCGGGAGTTACGAGCAGTACTTC,CASSKSTSGSYEQYF
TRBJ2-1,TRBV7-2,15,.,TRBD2,TGTGCCAGCAGCTTAGTTGGGACTAGCGGGACTGAGCAGTTCTTC,CASSLVGTSGTEQFF
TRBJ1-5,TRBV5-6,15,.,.,TGTGCCAGCACCAGAGGGCAGTATAGCAATCAGCCCCAGCATTTT,CASTRGQYSNQPQHF
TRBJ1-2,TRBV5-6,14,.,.,TGTGCCAGCAGCAAAGAATACAGTGACTATGGCTACACCTTC,CASSKEYSDYGYTF
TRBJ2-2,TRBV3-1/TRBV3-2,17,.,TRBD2,TGTGCCAGCAGCCAAGGGCTAGCGGGAGGGTCGACCGGGGAGCTGTTTTTT,CASSQGLAGGSTGELFF
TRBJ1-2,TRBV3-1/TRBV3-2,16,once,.,TGTGCCAGCAGCCAAGAGACCGGGACTCTAAAGCGGGGCTACACCTTC,CASSQETGTLKRGYTF
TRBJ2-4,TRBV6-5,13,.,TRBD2,TGTGCCAGCAACTTAGCGGGAGCAAACATTCAGTACTTC,CASNLAGANIQYF
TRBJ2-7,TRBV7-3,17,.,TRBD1,TGTGCCAGCAGCATAGATCTCCCGGGACAGGGGTCCTACGAGCAGTACTTC,CASSIDLPGQGSYEQYF
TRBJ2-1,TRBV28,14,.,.,TGTGCCAGCAGCCCCCCCGACGGGTACAATGAGCAGTTCTTC,CASSPPDGYNEQFF
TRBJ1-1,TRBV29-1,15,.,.,TGCAGCGGGGGTCAGGCGGCAGGAGGGAACACTGAAGCTTTCTTT,CSGGQAAGGNTEAFF
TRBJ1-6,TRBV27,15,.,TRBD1,TGTGCCAGCAGTTCACAGGGGGCCAATAATTCACCCCTCCACTTT,CASSSQGANNSPLHF
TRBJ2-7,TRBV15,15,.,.,TGTGCCACCAGCACCCGAGGGGGAGCCACCTACGAGCAGTACTTC,CATSTRGGATYEQYF
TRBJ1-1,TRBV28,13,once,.,TGTGCCAGCAGTTCAATCCTCATCGGACTTGCTTTCTTT,CASSSILIGLAFF
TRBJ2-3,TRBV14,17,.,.,TGTGCCAGCAGCCCGAGGGCGGGACGGCCGGTCCCAGATACGCAGTATTTT,CASSPRAGRPVPDTQYF
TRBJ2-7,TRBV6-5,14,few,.,TGTGCCAGCAGTAGAAGACAGGCTTCCTACGAGCAGTACTTC,CASSRRQASYEQYF
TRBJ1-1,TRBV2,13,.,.,TGTGCCAGCAAGCACAGACTGAACACTGAAGCTTTCTTT,CASKHRLNTEAFF
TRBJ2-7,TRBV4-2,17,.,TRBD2,TGTGCCAGCAGCCAAGCCTCACTAGCGGGAGGTTTCTACGAGCAGTACTTC,CASSQASLAGGFYEQYF
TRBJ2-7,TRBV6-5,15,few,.,TGTGCCAGCAGTTACTCCTCTCTCGGCTCCTACGAGCAGTACTTC,CASSYSSLGSYEQYF
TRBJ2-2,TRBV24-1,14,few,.,TGTGCCACCAGCCACGCTGGACAGCCCGGGGAGCTGTTTTTT,CATSHAGQPGELFF
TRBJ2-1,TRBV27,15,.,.,TGTGCCAGCAGTTTTGAGAACCCTACCTACAATGAGCAGTTCTTC,CASSFENPTYNEQFF
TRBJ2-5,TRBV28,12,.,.,TGTGCCAGCCGGACTACTCAAGAGACCCAGTACTTC,CASRTTQETQYF
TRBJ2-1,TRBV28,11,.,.,TGTGCCAGCAGTTTCCAGGATGAGCAGTTCTTC,CASSFQDEQFF
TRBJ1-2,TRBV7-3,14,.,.,TGTGCCAGCAGCTTAACGGGGGGAGAGGATGGCTACACCTTC,CASSLTGGEDGYTF
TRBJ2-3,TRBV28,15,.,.,TGTGCCAGCAGTCCCCAGGGGCTTTACGCAGATACGCAGTATTTT,CASSPQGLYADTQYF
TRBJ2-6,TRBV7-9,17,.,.,TGTGCCAGCAGCCCCCGAACAGGGAGCTCTGGGGCCAACGTCCTGACTTTC,CASSPRTGSSGANVLTF
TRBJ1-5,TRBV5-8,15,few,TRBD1,TGTGCCAGCAGCAAGGGACAGGGGGGAAGTCAGCCCCAGCATTTT,CASSKGQGGSQPQHF
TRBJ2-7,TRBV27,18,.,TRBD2,TGTGCCAGCAGTTTATCGGTCCTAGCGGGAGAATCGTCCTACGAGCAGTACTTC,CASSLSVLAGESSYEQYF
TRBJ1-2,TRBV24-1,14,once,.,TGTGCCACTCAATCATCTGGGCTGCCTTATGGCTACACCTTC,CATQSSGLPYGYTF
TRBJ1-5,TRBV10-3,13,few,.,TGTGCCTCCCGGTGGGCTTCTGATCAGCCCCAGCATTTT,CASRWASDQPQHF
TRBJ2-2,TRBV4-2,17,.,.,TGTGCCAGCAGCCAAGAAGGGACAACCACGAACACCGGGGAGCTGTTTTTT,CASSQEGTTTNTGELFF
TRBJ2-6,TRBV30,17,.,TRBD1,TGTGCCTGGAGCCCCGGGACAGGAGTCTCTGGGGCCAACGTCCTGACTTTC,CAWSPGTGVSGANVLTF